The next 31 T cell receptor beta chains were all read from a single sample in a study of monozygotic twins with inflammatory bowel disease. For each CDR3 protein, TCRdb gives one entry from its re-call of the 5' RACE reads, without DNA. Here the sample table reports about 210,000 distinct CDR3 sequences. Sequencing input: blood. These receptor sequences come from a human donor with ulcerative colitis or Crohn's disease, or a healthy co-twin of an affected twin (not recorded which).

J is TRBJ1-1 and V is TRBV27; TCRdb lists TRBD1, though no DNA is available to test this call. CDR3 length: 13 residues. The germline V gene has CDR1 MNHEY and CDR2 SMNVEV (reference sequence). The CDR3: CASSLVGPGEAFF.

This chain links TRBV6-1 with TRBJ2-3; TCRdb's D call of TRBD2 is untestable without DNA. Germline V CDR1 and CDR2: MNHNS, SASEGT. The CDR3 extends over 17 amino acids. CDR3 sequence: CASSERGAGGVTDTQYF.

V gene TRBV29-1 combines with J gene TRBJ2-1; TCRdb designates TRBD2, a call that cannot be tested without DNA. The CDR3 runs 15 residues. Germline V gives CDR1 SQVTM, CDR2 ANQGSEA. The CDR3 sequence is CSVIPSGSIGGEQFF.

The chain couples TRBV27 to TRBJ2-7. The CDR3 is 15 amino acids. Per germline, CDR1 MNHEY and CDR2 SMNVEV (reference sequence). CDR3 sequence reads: CASSLSLNGNNEQYF.

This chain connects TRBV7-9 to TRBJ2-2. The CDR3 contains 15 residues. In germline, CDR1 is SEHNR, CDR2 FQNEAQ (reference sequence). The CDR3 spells CASSSHGKGTGELFF.

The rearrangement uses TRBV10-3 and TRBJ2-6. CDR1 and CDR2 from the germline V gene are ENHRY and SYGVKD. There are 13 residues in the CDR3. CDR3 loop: CATRSSGANVLTF.

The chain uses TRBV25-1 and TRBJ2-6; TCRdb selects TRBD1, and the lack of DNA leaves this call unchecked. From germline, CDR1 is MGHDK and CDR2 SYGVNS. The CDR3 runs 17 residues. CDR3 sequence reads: CASSERTGTSGANVLTF.

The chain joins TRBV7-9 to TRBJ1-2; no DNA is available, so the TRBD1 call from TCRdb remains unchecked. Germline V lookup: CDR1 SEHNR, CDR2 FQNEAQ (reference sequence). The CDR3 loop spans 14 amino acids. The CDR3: CASSLDREVYGYTF.

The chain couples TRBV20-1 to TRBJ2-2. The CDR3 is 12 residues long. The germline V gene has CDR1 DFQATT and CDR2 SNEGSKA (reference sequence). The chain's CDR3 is CSARSMTGELFF.

The CDR3 sequence is CASKEGADNYGYTF. J is TRBJ1-2 and V is TRBV5-1; TCRdb's D gene call, TRBD1, goes unchecked for lack of DNA. This CDR3 is 14 amino acids long. Germline CDR1 is SGHRS and CDR2 is YFSETQ.

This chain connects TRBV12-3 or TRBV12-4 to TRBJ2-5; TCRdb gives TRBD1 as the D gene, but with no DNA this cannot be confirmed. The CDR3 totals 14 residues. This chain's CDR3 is CASRATERGETQYF.

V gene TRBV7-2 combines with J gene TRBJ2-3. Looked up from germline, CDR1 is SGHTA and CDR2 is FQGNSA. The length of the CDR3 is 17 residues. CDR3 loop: CASSLALAVYGTDTQYF.

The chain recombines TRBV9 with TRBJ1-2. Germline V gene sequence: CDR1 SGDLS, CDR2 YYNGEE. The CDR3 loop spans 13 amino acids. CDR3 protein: CASSVTGNYGYTF.

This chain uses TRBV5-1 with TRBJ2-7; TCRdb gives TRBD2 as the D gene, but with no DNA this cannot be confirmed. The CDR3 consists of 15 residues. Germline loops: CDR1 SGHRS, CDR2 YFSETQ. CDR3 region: CASSLAGGFSYEQYF.

The CDR3 loop is CASSDETPSGTQYF. The chain has TRBV5-1 and TRBJ2-5. The germline V gene encodes CDR1 SGHRS and CDR2 YFSETQ. The CDR3 is made up of 14 amino acids.

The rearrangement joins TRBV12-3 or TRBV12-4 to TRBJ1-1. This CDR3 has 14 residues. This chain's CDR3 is CASSLSRMNTEAFF.

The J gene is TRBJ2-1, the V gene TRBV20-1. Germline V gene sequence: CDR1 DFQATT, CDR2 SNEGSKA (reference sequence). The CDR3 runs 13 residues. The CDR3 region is CSAIFESYNEQFF.

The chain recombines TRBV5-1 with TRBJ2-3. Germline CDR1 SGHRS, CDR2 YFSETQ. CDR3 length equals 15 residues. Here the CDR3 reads CASSPWLLAVNTQYF.

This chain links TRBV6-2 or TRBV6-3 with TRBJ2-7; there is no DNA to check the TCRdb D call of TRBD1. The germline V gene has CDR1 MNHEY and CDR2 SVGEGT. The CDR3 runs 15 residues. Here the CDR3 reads CASSYLGQVSYEQYF.

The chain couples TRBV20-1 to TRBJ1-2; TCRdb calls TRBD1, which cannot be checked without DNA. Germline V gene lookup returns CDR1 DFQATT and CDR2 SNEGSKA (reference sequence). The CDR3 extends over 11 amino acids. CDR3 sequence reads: CSAPLSYGYTF.

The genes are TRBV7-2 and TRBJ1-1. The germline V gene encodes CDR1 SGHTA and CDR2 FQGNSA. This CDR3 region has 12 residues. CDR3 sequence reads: CASSPSRTEAFF.

The chain's CDR3 is CASSLRRSSGNTIYF. The rearrangement uses TRBV6-5 and TRBJ1-3. This CDR3 has 15 amino acids. The germline CDR1 and CDR2 sequences are MNHEY and SVGAGI.

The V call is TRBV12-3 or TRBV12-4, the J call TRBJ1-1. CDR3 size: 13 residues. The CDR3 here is CASSTERNTEAFF.

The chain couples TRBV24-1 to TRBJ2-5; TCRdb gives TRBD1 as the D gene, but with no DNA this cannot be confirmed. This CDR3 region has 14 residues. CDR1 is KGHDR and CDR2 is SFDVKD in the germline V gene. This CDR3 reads CATSGGAAQETQYF.

This CDR3 reads CASSQEAGQPQHF. The V gene is TRBV4-3, the J gene TRBJ1-5. The CDR3 covers 13 residues. Per germline, CDR1 LGHNA and CDR2 YSLEER.

The CDR3 here is CASSSDRPRHSPLHF. The chain recombines TRBV6-5 with TRBJ1-6; TCRdb indicates TRBD1, and absent DNA this call remains unverified. Germline loops: CDR1 MNHEY, CDR2 SVGAGI. The CDR3 extends over 15 amino acids.

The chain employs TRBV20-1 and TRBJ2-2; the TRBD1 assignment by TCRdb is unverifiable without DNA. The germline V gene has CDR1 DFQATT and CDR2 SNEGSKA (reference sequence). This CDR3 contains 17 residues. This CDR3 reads CSARDEGGADPTGELFF.

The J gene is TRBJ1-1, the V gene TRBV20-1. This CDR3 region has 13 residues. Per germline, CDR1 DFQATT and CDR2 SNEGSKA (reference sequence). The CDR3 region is CSATGTANTEAFF.

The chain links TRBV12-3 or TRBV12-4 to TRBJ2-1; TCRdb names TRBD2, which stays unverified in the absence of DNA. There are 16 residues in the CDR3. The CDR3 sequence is CASSLEDSSSYNEQFF.

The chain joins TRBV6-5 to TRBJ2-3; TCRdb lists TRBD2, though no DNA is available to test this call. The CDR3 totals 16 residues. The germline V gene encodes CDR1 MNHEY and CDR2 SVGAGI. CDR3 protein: CASSYSRGARTDTQYF.

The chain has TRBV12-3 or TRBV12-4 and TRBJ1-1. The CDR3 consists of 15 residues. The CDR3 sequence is CASSLVGQRTTEAFF.